This TCR beta chain was identified in a study of naive and memory T cell subsets. Points from the study as a whole: Naive repertoires, especially CD8, held a few larger clonotypes, possibly memory cells re-expressing CD45RA.

This CDR3 is built from 14 residues. V dropped 2 bases and J dropped 3 bases, with 9 bases sitting between them. Germline V gene data show CDR1 as MNHEY and CDR2 as SVGEGT. To note about this clonotype: The target antigen is unknown.

The beta constant-region primer was an equimolar mix of two oligonucleotides covering TRBC1 and TRBC2. Ligated cDNA was amplified by four rounds of PCR with nested alpha and beta constant-region primers and SP2. TCRdb ran MiXCR on the UMI-ligation and nested PCR reads and lists one entry per CDR3 protein. The table lists about 90,000 distinct CDR3 sequences, roughly 10% of them singletons. The chain recombines TRBV6-2 or TRBV6-3 with TRBJ2-3; D call uncertain. The origin of this receptor is a human donor in good health. Sequenced: naive CD4+ T cells from blood. CDR3 nucleotides: TGTGCCAGCAGTTACATGAGCTTGACAGATACGCAGTATTTT. It codes for CASSYMSLTDTQYF.